The clone carrying this T cell receptor (beta chain) showed up just a few times. Its matching antigen is unknown. This entry belongs to a study of CD8 T cells in ankylosing spondylitis. Overall study results and limits: It appeared that ankylosing spondylitis blood was characterized by a TCR beta motif of roughly 8 highly homologous variants. Reports of some motif variants in reactive arthritis synovial fluid and blood predate this one.

The CDR3 has 16 amino acids. The germline CDR1 and CDR2 sequences are DFQATT and SNEGSKA (reference sequence). The V segment lost 1 base and the J segment 6 bases; nucleotides outside the gene matches: 11. MiXCR, applied by TCRdb to the 5' RACE reads, yields one record per CDR3 protein. The sample contains fewer than 450,000 distinct CDR3 sequences, over 15% of which appear only once. Sequencing was done on a sample of blood, either unsorted or a sorted T cell fraction (not recorded which). This receptor was obtained from a male donor with ankylosing spondylitis. The genes are TRBV20-1 and TRBJ2-1; the match to TRBD2 covers 8 bases. The CDR3 sequence: CSARGSERGHLNEQFF. The CDR3 DNA reads TGCAGTGCTAGAGGCTCGGAGCGGGGGCATCTCAATGAGCAGTTCTTC.